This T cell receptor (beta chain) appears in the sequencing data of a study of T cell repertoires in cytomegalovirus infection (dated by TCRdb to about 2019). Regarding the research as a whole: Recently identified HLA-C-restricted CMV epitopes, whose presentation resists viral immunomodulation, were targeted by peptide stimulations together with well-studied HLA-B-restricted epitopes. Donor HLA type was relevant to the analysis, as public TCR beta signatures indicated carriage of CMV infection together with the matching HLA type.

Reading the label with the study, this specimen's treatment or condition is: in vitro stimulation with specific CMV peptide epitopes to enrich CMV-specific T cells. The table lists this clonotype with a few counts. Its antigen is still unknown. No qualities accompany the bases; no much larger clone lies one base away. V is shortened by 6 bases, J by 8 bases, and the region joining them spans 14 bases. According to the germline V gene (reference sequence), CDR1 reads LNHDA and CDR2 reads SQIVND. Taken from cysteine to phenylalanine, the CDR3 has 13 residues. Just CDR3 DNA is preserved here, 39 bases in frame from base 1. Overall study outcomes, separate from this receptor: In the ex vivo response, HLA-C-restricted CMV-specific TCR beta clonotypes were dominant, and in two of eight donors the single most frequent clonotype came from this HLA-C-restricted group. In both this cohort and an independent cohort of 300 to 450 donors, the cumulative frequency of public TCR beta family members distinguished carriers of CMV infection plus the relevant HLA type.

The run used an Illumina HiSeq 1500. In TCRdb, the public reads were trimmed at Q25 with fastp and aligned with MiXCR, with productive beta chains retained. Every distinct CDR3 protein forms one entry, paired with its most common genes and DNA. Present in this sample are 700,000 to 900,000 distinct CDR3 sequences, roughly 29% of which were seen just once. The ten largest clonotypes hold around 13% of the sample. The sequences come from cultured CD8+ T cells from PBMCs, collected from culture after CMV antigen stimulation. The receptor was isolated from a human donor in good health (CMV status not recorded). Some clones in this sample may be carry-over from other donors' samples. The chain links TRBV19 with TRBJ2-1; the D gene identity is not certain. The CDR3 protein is CASSSRARDEQFF. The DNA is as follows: TGTGCCAGTAGCTCCCGGGCCCGGGATGAGCAGTTCTTC.